This T cell receptor (beta chain) was captured in a study of prognosis after radiotherapy for stage I lung cancer. As for the study in general: The tumor was squamous cell carcinoma for several patients; for about a dozen, it was adenocarcinoma. Study-level results: Reduced unique TCR clone counts were recorded after stereotactic body radiation therapy, with a median of 10,088 versus 6,861.

As to this clonotype: Its target is unknown. One end of the junction does not line up with germline, which may come from a read error.

TCR beta CDR3 was amplified from genomic DNA by two-round multiplex PCR. First-round PCR amplification was performed with primers specific to each TRBV and TRBJ gene. TCRdb re-analysed the multiplex PCR reads in MiXCR, keeping a single row per CDR3 protein. The sample includes 30,000 to 40,000 distinct CDR3 sequences, around a third of them seen just once. The germline V gene encodes CDR1 MNHEY and CDR2 SVGAGI. CDR3 size: 15 residues. Blood was drawn (six milliliters of peripheral blood) at each of two time points. This chain joins TRBV6-5 and TRBJ2-3; the match to TRBD2 covers 11 bases. The receptor was derived from a donor aged 50 or older with non-small cell lung cancer. Sequenced here: PBMCs, sampled before or after stereotactic body radiation therapy (not recorded which). Here the CDR3 reads CASSYWTSGSDTQYF. The CDR3 coding sequence is TGTGCCAGCAGCTACTGGACTAGCGGGTCAGATACGCAGTATTTT.